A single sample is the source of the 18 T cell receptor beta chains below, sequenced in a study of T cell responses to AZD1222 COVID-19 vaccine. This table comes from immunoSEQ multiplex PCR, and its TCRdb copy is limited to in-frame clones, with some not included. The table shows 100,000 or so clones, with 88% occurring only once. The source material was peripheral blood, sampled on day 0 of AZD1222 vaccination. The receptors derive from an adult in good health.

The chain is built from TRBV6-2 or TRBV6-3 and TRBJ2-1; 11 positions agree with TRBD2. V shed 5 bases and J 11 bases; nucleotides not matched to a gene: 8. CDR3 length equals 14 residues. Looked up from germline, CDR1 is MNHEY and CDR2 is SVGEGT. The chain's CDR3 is CASSTQTSGVQQFF. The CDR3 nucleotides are TGTGCCAGCAGTACCCAGACTAGCGGGGTCCAGCAGTTCTTC.

The CDR3 is CASSPTGANVLTF. CDR3 in DNA: TGTGCCAGCAGTCCGACTGGGGCCAACGTCCTGACTTTC. This chain links TRBV28 with TRBJ2-6; the D is unclear. This CDR3 has 13 residues. V lost 5 bases to trimming and J lost 2 bases, with 4 bases between them. Per the germline V gene, CDR1 is MDHEN and CDR2 is SYDVKM.

The CDR3 loop reads CASSPPGARPFYEQYF. In DNA, the CDR3 is TGTGCCAGCAGCCCGCCGGGCGCGCGGCCGTTTTACGAGCAGTACTTC. The chain joins TRBV3-1 (or the pseudogene TRBV3-2) to TRBJ2-7; D is undetermined. Germline loops: CDR1 LGHDT, CDR2 YNNKEL (reference sequence). Trimming stripped 4 bases from V and 4 bases from J, with 20 bases between. The CDR3 is made up of 16 amino acids.

CDR3: CASSLGASGGPYQETQYF. The CDR3 DNA reads TGTGCCAGCAGCTTAGGCGCTAGCGGGGGACCTTACCAAGAGACCCAGTACTTC. The chain links TRBV11-2 to TRBJ2-5, with TRBD2 matching over 10 bases. The CDR3 contains 18 residues. After removal of 1 base from V and 0 bases from J, the junction contained 8 bases not matched to a gene. From germline, CDR1 is SGHAT and CDR2 FQNNGV.

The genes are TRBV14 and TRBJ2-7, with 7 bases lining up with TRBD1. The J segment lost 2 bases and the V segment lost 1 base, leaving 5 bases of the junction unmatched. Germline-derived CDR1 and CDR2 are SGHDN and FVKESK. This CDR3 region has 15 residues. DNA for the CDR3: TGTGCCAGCAGCCAAGCAGAGGGGGCGGCCTACGAGCAGTACTTC. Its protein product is CASSQAEGAAYEQYF.

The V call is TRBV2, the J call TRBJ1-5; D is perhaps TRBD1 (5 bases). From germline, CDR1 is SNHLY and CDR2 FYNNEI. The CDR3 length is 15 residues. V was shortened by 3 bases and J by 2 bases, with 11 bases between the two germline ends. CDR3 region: CASSDEGPRNQPQHF. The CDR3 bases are TGTGCCAGCAGTGATGAGGGGCCCCGCAATCAGCCCCAGCATTTT.

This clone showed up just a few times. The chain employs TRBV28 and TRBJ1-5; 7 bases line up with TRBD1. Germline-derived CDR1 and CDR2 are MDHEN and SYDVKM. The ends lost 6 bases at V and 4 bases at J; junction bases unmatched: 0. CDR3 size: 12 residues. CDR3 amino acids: CASRQGNQPQHF. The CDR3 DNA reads TGTGCCAGCAGACAGGGGAATCAGCCCCAGCATTTT.

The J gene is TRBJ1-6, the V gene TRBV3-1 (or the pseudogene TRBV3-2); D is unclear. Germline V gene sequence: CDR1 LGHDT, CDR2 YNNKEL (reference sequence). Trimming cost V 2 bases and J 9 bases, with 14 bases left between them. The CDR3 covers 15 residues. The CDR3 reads CASSQQAAVPSPLHF. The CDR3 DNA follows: TGTGCCAGCAGCCAACAAGCAGCCGTTCCTTCACCCCTCCACTTT.

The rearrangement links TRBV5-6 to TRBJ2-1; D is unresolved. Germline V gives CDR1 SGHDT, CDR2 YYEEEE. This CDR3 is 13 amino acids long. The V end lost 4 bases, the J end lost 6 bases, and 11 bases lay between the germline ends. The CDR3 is CASSTGRSNEQFF. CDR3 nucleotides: TGTGCCAGCAGCACCGGGCGGAGCAATGAGCAGTTCTTC.

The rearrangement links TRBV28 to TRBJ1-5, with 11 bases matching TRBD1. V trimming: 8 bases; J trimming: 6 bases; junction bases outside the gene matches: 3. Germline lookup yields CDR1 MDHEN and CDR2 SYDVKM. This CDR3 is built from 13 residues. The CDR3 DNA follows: TGTGCCAGCCGGACAGGGGGCCCTCAGCCCCAGCATTTT. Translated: CASRTGGPQPQHF.

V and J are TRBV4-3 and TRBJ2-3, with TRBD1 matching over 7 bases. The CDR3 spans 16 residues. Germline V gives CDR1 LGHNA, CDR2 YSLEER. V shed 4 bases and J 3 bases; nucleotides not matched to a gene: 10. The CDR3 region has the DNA TGCGCCAGCAGCCTAAGGACAGGCTTGGGAACAGATACGCAGTATTTT. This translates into CASSLRTGLGTDTQYF.

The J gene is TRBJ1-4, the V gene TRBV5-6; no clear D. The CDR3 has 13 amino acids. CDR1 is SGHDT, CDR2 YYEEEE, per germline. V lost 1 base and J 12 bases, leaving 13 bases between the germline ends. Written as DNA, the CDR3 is TGTGCCAGCAGCTTGAGGTTCGTTAATCAACTGTTTTTT. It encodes CASSLRFVNQLFF.

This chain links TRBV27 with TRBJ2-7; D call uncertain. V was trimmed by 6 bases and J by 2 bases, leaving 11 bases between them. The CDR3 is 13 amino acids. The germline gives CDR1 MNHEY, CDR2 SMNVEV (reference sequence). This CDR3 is CASSRNRAYEQYF. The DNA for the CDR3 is TGTGCCAGCAGCCGAAATAGGGCCTACGAGCAGTACTTC.

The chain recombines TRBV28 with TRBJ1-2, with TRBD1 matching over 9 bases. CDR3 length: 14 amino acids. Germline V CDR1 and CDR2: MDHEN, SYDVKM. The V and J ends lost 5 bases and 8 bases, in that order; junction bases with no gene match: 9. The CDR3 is CASSPPSGQGGYTF. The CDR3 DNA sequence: TGTGCCAGCAGTCCCCCGTCGGGACAGGGAGGCTACACCTTC.

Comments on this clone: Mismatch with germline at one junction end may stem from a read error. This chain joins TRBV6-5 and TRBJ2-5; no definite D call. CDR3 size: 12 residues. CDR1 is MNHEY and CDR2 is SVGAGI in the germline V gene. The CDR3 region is CASSYSNTHPHF. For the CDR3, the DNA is TGTGCCAGCAGTTACTCGAATACGCATCCCCACTTC.

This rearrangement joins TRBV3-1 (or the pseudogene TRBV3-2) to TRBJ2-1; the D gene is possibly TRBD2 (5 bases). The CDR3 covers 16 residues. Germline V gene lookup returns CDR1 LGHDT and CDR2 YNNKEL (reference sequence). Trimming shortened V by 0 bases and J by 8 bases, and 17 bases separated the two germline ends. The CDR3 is CASSQDVTTLGDEQFF. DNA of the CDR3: TGTGCCAGCAGCCAAGACGTCACTACCCTGGGAGATGAGCAGTTCTTC.

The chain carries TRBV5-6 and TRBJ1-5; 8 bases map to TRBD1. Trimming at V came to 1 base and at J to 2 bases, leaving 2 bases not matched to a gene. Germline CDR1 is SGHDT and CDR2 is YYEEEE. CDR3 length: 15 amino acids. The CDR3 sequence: CASSLRTGRNQPQHF. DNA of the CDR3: TGTGCCAGCAGCTTGCGGACAGGGCGCAATCAGCCCCAGCATTTT.

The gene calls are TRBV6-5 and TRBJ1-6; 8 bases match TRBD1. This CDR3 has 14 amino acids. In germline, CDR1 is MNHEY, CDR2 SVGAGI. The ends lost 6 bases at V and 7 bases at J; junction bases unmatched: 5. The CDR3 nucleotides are TGTGCCAGCAGGAGACAGGGGTTGAATTCACCCCTCCACTTT. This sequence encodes CASRRQGLNSPLHF.